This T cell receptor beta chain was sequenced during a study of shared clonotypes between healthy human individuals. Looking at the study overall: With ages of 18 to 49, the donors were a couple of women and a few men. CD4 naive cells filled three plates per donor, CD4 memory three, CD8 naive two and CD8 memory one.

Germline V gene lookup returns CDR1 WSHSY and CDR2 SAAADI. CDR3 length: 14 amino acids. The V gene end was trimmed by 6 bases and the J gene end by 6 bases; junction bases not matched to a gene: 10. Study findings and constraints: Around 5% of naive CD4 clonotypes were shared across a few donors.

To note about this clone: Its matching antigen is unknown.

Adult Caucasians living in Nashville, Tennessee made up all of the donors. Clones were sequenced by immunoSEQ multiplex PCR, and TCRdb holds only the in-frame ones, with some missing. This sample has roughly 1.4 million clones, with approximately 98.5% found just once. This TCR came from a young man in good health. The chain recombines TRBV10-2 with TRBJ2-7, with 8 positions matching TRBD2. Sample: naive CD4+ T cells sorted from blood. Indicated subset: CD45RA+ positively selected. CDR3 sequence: CASRLAGPPTEQYF. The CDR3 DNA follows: TGCGCCAGCAGATTAGCGGGACCCCCCACCGAGCAGTACTTC.